The text below deals with one TCR beta chain. Its antigen is as yet unknown. The data derive from a study of blood T cells in healthy people across ages. Study in general: The capture of about one barcoded beta molecule per two T cells was achieved by template switching.

Study-wide results and limits: A strong correlation was found between TCR beta diversity and the percentage of naive T cells. Leaving the PBMCs unsorted stopped any conclusive comparison of naive versus antigen-experienced cells.

V dropped 4 bases and J dropped 6; count of bases not matched to a gene: 9. CDR1 and CDR2 (germline): MNHEY, SVGEGT. CDR3 length equals 16 residues. Then a second PCR, running roughly 6 to 12 cycles, was carried out with a sample-barcoded 5' primer and a J-beta primer mix. TCRdb fed the 5' RACE reads into MiXCR, producing one record per CDR3 protein. Here the sample spans 890,000 or so distinct CDR3 sequences, less than 80% being singletons. The genes are TRBV6-2 or TRBV6-3 and TRBJ1-5, with 10 bases that match TRBD1. The receptor was isolated from a man aged 25 to 40 in good health. Specimen: blood. Here the CDR3 reads CASSSEGQGISQPQHF. As DNA, the CDR3 is TGTGCCAGCAGTTCGGAGGGACAGGGGATCAGTCAGCCCCAGCATTTT.